A single sample is the source of the 18 T cell receptor beta chains below, sequenced in a study of PD-1 blockade in classical Hodgkin lymphoma. Time point indicated: cycle 4 day 1 (C4D1), after five to seven weeks of nivolumab. All patients experienced relapse after autologous stem cell transplantation, and brentuximab vedotin exposure was variable. The protocol was immunoSEQ multiplex PCR, while the TCRdb copy is restricted to in-frame clones and leaves out a portion. The sample has over 25,000 clones, 72% seen once. The sample in question was peripheral blood mononuclear cells (PBMCs), obtained before the fourth cycle of nivolumab. Every receptor here comes from a human donor with classical Hodgkin lymphoma.

The rearrangement joins TRBV6-5 to TRBJ1-2, with 9 positions matching TRBD1. There are 13 residues in the CDR3. The V segment lost 3 bases and the J segment 7 bases; nucleotides outside the gene matches: 3. CDR1 and CDR2 (germline): MNHEY, SVGAGI. The CDR3 reads CASSYQTGGGYTF. The CDR3 DNA reads TGTGCCAGCAGTTATCAGACAGGGGGTGGCTACACCTTC.

This clone was recorded a few times. The chain employs TRBV16 and TRBJ1-4; D is undetermined. The CDR3 is made up of 15 amino acids. V lost 6 bases to trimming and J lost 0 bases, with 11 bases between them. Germline CDR1 and CDR2: KGHSY and FQNENV. As DNA, the CDR3 is TGTGCCAGCAGATCTACCACGGCAACTAATGAAAAACTGTTTTTT. Residues: CASRSTTATNEKLFF.

The V call is TRBV29-1, the J call TRBJ1-2, with a tentative D call TRBD1 (6 bases). The CDR3 loop spans 10 amino acids. V lost 4 bases, J lost 8 bases, and 8 bases lay in between. The germline CDR1 and CDR2 sequences are SQVTM and ANQGSEA. The CDR3 sequence is CSVVGGGYTF. In DNA, the CDR3 is TGCAGCGTTGTGGGGGGCGGCTACACCTTC.

The chain uses TRBV28 and TRBJ2-3; D is unresolved. CDR3 length equals 14 residues. Trimming stripped 4 bases from V and 1 base from J, with 9 bases between. Germline values: CDR1 MDHEN, CDR2 SYDVKM. Written as DNA, the CDR3 is TGTGCCAGCAGTTCCCCCGACCGCACAGATACGCAGTATTTT. It is translated as CASSSPDRTDTQYF.

In this sample, this clone is medium-sized (0.01 to 0.1%). This rearrangement joins TRBV4-3 to TRBJ2-7; D is undetermined. The germline V and J ends were trimmed by 0 bases and 3 bases, with 12 bases remaining between them. Germline CDR1 is LGHNA and CDR2 is YSLEER. CDR3 size: 15 residues. CDR3 DNA: TGCGCCAGCAGCCAAGAAGGGCCGGAAGGCTACGAGCAGTACTTC. Protein: CASSQEGPEGYEQYF.

The chain combines TRBV6-5 with TRBJ1-5, with 7 nucleotides matching TRBD1. Germline CDR1 and CDR2: MNHEY and SVGAGI. The CDR3 totals 15 residues. After removal of 2 bases from V and 4 bases from J, the junction contained 5 bases not matched to a gene. CDR3 nucleotides: TGTGCCAGCAGTTACCAGAAGGGGGCTAATCAGCCCCAGCATTTT. Translated: CASSYQKGANQPQHF.

The chain couples TRBV5-1 to TRBJ1-4; D uncertain. CDR1 SGHRS and CDR2 YFSETQ come from the germline V gene. The germline V and J ends were trimmed by 5 bases and 5 bases, with 4 bases remaining between them. This CDR3 is built from 11 residues. The CDR3 loop is CASRENEKLFF. The CDR3 nucleotides are TGCGCCAGCAGGGAAAATGAAAAACTGTTTTTT.

The table lists this clone with a count of one. The genes are TRBV19 and TRBJ1-1, with a possible D match to TRBD1 (5 bases). The germline CDR1 and CDR2 sequences are LNHDA and SQIVND (reference sequence). V lost 5 bases and J lost 0, with 10 bases in between. The CDR3 is made up of 14 amino acids. The CDR3 loop reads CASSRQIMNTEAFF. CDR3 nucleotide sequence: TGTGCCAGTAGTCGACAGATAATGAACACTGAAGCTTTCTTT.

The chain combines TRBV27 with TRBJ2-1; possibly TRBD2 for D (5 bases). This CDR3 contains 14 residues. The germline gives CDR1 MNHEY, CDR2 SMNVEV (reference sequence). Trimming stripped 3 bases from V and 4 bases from J, with 10 bases between. The CDR3 region has the DNA TGTGCCAGCAGTTTCGGGCGGGCTTACAATGAGCAGTTCTTC. It is translated as CASSFGRAYNEQFF.

V and J are TRBV7-3 and TRBJ2-1; TRBD2 agrees at 8 bases. CDR1 and CDR2 from the germline V gene are SGHTA and FQGTGA. The CDR3 consists of 16 residues. V lost 2 bases to trimming and J lost 4 bases; unmatched junction nucleotides: 7. DNA for the CDR3: TGTGCCAGCAGCTTATTTGGGACTAGTACTTACAATGAGCAGTTCTTC. Its protein product is CASSLFGTSTYNEQFF.

The V call is TRBV27, the J call TRBJ2-1, with no clear D. The CDR3 consists of 15 residues. V lost 3 bases and J 6 bases, leaving 15 bases between the germline ends. CDR1 and CDR2 from the germline V gene are MNHEY and SMNVEV (reference sequence). The CDR3 sequence is CASSFSQNPSNEQFF. CDR3 nucleotides: TGTGCCAGCAGTTTTTCCCAGAACCCTTCCAATGAGCAGTTCTTC.

V usage is TRBV6-1 and J usage is TRBJ2-2; D is ambiguous. Per germline, CDR1 MNHNS and CDR2 SASEGT. V lost 9 bases and J lost 3, with 14 bases in between. CDR3 length: 14 residues. The CDR3 loop reads CASIFQVHTGELFF. The CDR3 DNA follows: TGTGCCAGTATATTTCAGGTTCACACCGGGGAGCTGTTTTTT.

This clone was counted a few times. In the same sample, other DNA sequences code for this CDR3. The V and J genes are TRBV14 and TRBJ1-1; D is unclear. Deletions cut 3 bases from V and 0 bases from J, with 5 bases between. The germline V gene has CDR1 SGHDN and CDR2 FVKESK. The CDR3 consists of 13 residues. CDR3 in amino acids: CASSQSLNTEAFF. Written as DNA, the CDR3 is TGTGCCAGCAGCCAGAGCCTGAACACTGAAGCTTTCTTT.

The rearrangement joins TRBV2 to TRBJ2-3; D is unclear. V shed 2 bases and J shed 13 bases, with 13 bases lying between them. CDR3 size: 12 residues. The germline V gene has CDR1 SNHLY and CDR2 FYNNEI. The CDR3 bases are TGTGCCAGCAGTGAATGGCTTAGGGAAGAGTATTTT. The encoded protein is CASSEWLREEYF.

The genes are TRBV7-8 and TRBJ2-5; 11 positions agree with TRBD2. V gave up 5 bases and J gave up 7 bases; unmatched junction bases: 9. The length of the CDR3 is 15 residues. Germline V CDR1 and CDR2: SGHVS, FQNEAQ. This CDR3 is CASSPPSGGPGTQYF. The CDR3 nucleotides read TGTGCCAGCAGCCCCCCTAGCGGGGGGCCCGGGACCCAGTACTTC. Variable domain in full (rest from reference TRBV7-8 and TRBJ2-5): GAGVSQSPRYKVAKRGQDVALRCDPISGHVSLFWYQQALGQGPEFLTYFQNEAQLDKSGLPSDRFFAERPEGSVSTLKIQRTQQEDSAVYLCASSPPSGGPGTQYFGPGTRLLVL.

This clone was counted between two and nine times. The chain combines TRBV10-2 with TRBJ1-6; a possible D gene is TRBD1 (5 bases). V was clipped by 2 bases and J by 10 bases, with 18 bases between them. The CDR3 sequence is 16 residues long. Germline V gene lookup returns CDR1 WSHSY and CDR2 SAAADI. The CDR3 bases are TGCGCCAGCAGTGAGCCCACTGCAGGGTGGGAATCACCCCTCCACTTT. Translating it yields CASSEPTAGWESPLHF.

The count of this clone is one. The rearrangement uses TRBV7-2 and TRBJ1-1, with TRBD1 as a possible D gene (5 bases). This CDR3 contains 15 residues. From germline, CDR1 is SGHTA and CDR2 FQGNSA. Trimming took off 1 base at V and 1 base at J, with 10 bases between the two ends. Written as DNA, the CDR3 is TGTGCCAGCAGCTTAGGGGGCGGGAGGAACACTGAAGCTTTCTTT. Translating it yields CASSLGGGRNTEAFF.

The chain carries TRBV25-1 and TRBJ2-7; 9 bases align to TRBD2. CDR3 length equals 13 residues. V lost 5 bases to trimming and J lost 4 bases; unmatched junction nucleotides: 3. Germline V gene data show CDR1 as MGHDK and CDR2 as SYGVNS. Here the CDR3 reads CASSYSGSYEQYF. The CDR3 region has the DNA TGTGCCAGCAGTTATAGCGGGAGTTACGAGCAGTACTTC.